Presented here are 8 T cell receptor beta chains from one specimen sequenced in a study of graft-versus-host responses after intestinal transplantation. No antigen has been assigned to these receptors. Assay used: immunoSEQ multiplex PCR; TCRdb lists only in-frame clones, some missing. The sample includes 25,000 to 35,000 clones, around 83% of them seen just once. Specimen: unstimulated CD8+ T cells sorted from spleen or lymph node cells, collected before intestinal transplant. These receptors originate from a human donor who received an intestinal transplant.

The chain is built from TRBV27 and TRBJ1-2; 11 bases are a match to TRBD1. Germline CDR1 reads MNHEY; CDR2 reads SMNVEV (reference sequence). V was clipped by 3 bases and J by 8 bases; unmatched bases: 5. The CDR3 is 14 amino acids. The DNA of the CDR3 is TGTGCCAGCAGTTTGTCCGGGACAGGGGGGGGCTACACCTTC. It encodes CASSLSGTGGGYTF.

The V gene is TRBV9, the J gene TRBJ1-3; D possibly corresponds to TRBD1 (5 bases). CDR3 size: 14 residues. Germline values: CDR1 SGDLS, CDR2 YYNGEE. The V and J ends lost 0 bases and 9 bases respectively, with 13 bases between them. The CDR3: CASSVGRRGSTIYF. DNA for the CDR3: TGTGCCAGCAGCGTAGGACGGAGGGGATCCACCATATATTTT.

The chain is built from TRBV27 and TRBJ2-1, with D hard to call. V was shortened by 5 bases and J by 6 bases, with 14 bases between the two germline ends. This CDR3 contains 14 residues. Per germline, CDR1 MNHEY and CDR2 SMNVEV (reference sequence). The CDR3 DNA is TGTGCCAGCAGTATCGCGGAAGGATTCAATGAGCAGTTCTTC. Translated: CASSIAEGFNEQFF.

This clone came up once. The J gene is TRBJ2-2, the V gene TRBV28, with TRBD1 matching 8 bases. The V and J ends lost 3 bases and 5 bases, in that order; junction bases with no gene match: 11. Germline V gives CDR1 MDHEN, CDR2 SYDVKM. The CDR3 sequence is 17 residues long. CDR3 coding DNA: TGTGCCAGCAGTTTCCTTTGGAGACAGGGGATTACCGGGGAGCTGTTTTTT. It yields the protein CASSFLWRQGITGELFF.

This clone was found once. The rearrangement links TRBV4-1 to TRBJ1-3; perhaps TRBD1 as D (5 bases). This CDR3 has 16 residues. CDR1 MGHRA and CDR2 YSYEKL come from the germline V gene. Trimming removed 1 base at V and 1 base at J, with 11 bases between. The CDR3 loop is CASSQGPGRSGNTIYF. DNA of the CDR3: TGCGCCAGCAGCCAAGGGCCAGGGCGATCTGGAAACACCATATATTTT.

This clone was seen more than once but under ten times. V usage is TRBV13 and J usage is TRBJ2-4; 11 nucleotides line up with TRBD1. Losses at the gene ends were 5 bases for V and 8 bases for J; bases not matched to a gene: 8. The CDR3 consists of 15 residues. Germline V gene lookup returns CDR1 PRHDT and CDR2 FYEKMQ (reference sequence). CDR3 amino acids: CASSPPRGQGDIQYF. The CDR3 DNA reads as TGTGCCAGCAGCCCCCCCCGGGGACAGGGGGACATTCAGTACTTC.

The V and J genes are TRBV28 and TRBJ1-1; D is ambiguous. Germline values: CDR1 MDHEN, CDR2 SYDVKM. The V end lost 5 bases, the J end lost 4 bases, and 17 bases lay between the germline ends. This CDR3 has 15 residues. The CDR3 protein is CASSPPLEGSTEAFF. The CDR3 DNA is TGTGCCAGCAGTCCCCCCTTGGAAGGGAGCACTGAAGCTTTCTTT.

The V call is TRBV6-1, the J call TRBJ1-5, with D possibly TRBD1 on 5 matching bases. The CDR3 extends over 15 amino acids. V lost 4 bases and J lost 4, with 14 bases in between. Per the germline V gene, CDR1 is MNHNS and CDR2 is SASEGT. CDR3 loop: CASSAYDSLNQPQHF. For the CDR3, the DNA is TGTGCCAGCAGTGCCTACGACAGTCTTAATCAGCCCCAGCATTTT.